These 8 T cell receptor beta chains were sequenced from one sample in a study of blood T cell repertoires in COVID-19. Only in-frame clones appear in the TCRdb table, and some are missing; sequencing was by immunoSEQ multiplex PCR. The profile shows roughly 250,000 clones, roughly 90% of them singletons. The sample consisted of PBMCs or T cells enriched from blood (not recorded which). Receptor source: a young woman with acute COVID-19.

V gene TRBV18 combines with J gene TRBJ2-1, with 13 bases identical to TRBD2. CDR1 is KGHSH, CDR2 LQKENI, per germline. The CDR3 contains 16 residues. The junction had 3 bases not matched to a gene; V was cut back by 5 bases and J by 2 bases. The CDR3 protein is CASSSGTSGTYNEQFF. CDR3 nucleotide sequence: TGTGCCAGCTCATCAGGGACTAGCGGGACCTACAATGAGCAGTTCTTC.

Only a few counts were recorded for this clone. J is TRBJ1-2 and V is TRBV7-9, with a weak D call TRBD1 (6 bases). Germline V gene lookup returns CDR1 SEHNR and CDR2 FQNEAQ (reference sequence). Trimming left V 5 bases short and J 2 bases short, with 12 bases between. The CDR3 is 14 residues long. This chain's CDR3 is CASSPSRGNYGYTF. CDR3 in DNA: TGTGCCAGCAGCCCTTCAAGGGGGAACTATGGCTACACCTTC.

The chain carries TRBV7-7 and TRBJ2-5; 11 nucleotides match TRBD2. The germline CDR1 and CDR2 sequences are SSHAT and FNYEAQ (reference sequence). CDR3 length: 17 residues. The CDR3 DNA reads TGTGCTAGCCAACGAACCCCCGGGACTAGCGGTGAAGAGACCCAGTACTTC. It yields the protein CASQRTPGTSGEETQYF.

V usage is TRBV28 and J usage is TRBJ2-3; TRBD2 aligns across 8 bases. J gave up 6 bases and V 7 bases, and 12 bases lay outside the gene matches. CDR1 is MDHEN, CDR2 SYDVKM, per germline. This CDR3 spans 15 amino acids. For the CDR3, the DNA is TGTGCCAGCAACGATCCGGGACTAGGGAGGGATACGCAGTATTTT. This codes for CASNDPGLGRDTQYF.

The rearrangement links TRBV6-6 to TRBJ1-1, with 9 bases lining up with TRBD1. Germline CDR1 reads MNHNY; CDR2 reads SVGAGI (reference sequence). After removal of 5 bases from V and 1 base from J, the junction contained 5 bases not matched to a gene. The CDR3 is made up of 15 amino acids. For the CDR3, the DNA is TGTGCCAGCAGTCCCCACAGGGGGCCGAACACTGAAGCTTTCTTT. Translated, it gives CASSPHRGPNTEAFF.

CDR3 loop: CASSFYIGGRDSSYNEQFF. The CDR3 nucleotides are TGTGCCAGCAGTTTTTACATAGGGGGCCGCGATAGCTCCTACAATGAGCAGTTCTTC. The chain is built from TRBV28 and TRBJ2-1, with 7 bases fitting TRBD1. CDR1 is MDHEN, CDR2 SYDVKM, per germline. V lost 3 bases to trimming and J lost 0 bases; unmatched junction nucleotides: 14. The CDR3 has 19 amino acids.

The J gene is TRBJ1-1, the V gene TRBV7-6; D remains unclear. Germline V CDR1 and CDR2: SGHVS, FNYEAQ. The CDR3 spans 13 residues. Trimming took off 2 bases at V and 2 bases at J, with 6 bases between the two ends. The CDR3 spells CASSLTGNTEAFF. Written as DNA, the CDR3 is TGTGCCAGCAGCTTAACGGGTAACACTGAAGCTTTCTTT.

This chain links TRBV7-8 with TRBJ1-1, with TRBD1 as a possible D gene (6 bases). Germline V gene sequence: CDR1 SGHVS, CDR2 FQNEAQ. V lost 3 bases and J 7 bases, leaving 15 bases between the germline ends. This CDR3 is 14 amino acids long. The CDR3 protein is CASSLAPTGIEAFF. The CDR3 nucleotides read TGTGCCAGCAGCTTGGCCCCTACAGGGATTGAAGCTTTCTTT.